One and the same sample provided the 16 T cell receptor beta chains below, sequenced in a study of cytomegalovirus exposure and HLA in healthy donors. A multiplex PCR was run with 60 Vbeta primers and 13 Jbeta primers. Some clones are missing from TCRdb's copy, which holds only in-frame ones; the method was immunoSEQ multiplex PCR. The data contain 180,000 or so clones, 82% of them singletons. The specimen was PBMCs. The receptors stem from a man aged 35 to 55 in good health and CMV-seronegative.

The rearrangement uses TRBV6-5 and TRBJ2-5; 10 bases are shared with TRBD2. This CDR3 comprises 15 residues. V shed 6 bases, J shed 4 bases, and the junction held 8 bases outside the gene matches. The germline V gene encodes CDR1 MNHEY and CDR2 SVGAGI. DNA of the CDR3: TGTGCCAGCAGCTATGACAGCGGGGGGGGAGAGACCCAGTACTTC. It is translated as CASSYDSGGGETQYF.

The V and J genes are TRBV11-1 and TRBJ2-7; TRBD2 matches at 11 bases. The CDR3 totals 15 residues. Germline trimming cut 2 bases from V and 6 bases from J; bases unmatched to any gene: 6. In germline, CDR1 is SGHAT, CDR2 FQDESV (reference sequence). CDR3: CASSLKLAGVTEQYF. CDR3 nucleotide sequence: TGTGCCAGCAGCTTAAAACTAGCGGGAGTAACCGAGCAGTACTTC.

V gene TRBV7-8 combines with J gene TRBJ2-3, with 11 bases matching TRBD2. The V gene's germline CDR1 is SGHVS and CDR2 FQNEAQ. The CDR3 is made up of 15 amino acids. V trimming: 7 bases; J trimming: 2 bases; junction bases outside the gene matches: 5. The CDR3 protein is CASTHSGRATDTQYF. In DNA, the CDR3 is TGTGCCAGCACCCATAGCGGGAGGGCCACAGATACGCAGTATTTT.

This clone was detected only a few times. The gene calls are TRBV7-9 and TRBJ1-1; D perhaps matches TRBD1 (5 bases). Deletions cut 5 bases from V and 0 bases from J, with 7 bases between. Germline assignment: CDR1 SEHNR and CDR2 FQNEAQ (reference sequence). The CDR3 length is 13 residues. The CDR3 nucleotides are TGTGCCAGCAGCATGACAGTGAACACTGAAGCTTTCTTT. Translation: CASSMTVNTEAFF.

This clone turned up a few times. Other nucleotide sequences from this sample produce the same CDR3. V usage is TRBV25-1 and J usage is TRBJ2-5; maybe TRBD2 (5 bases). The germline CDR1 and CDR2 sequences are MGHDK and SYGVNS. The V gene lost 4 bases and the J gene lost 5 bases, with 8 bases spanning the gap. The CDR3 has 12 residues. The CDR3 DNA reads TGTGCCAGCAGTGTCCGAGGGGAGACCCAGTACTTC. Translated: CASSVRGETQYF.

The chain couples TRBV28 to TRBJ2-7; 8 bases align to TRBD2. The V gene's germline CDR1 is MDHEN and CDR2 SYDVKM. J gave up 2 bases and V 5 bases, and 8 bases lay outside the gene matches. This CDR3 has 15 residues. The CDR3 DNA reads TGTGCCAGCAGTGGGAGGGTAGCGGGGCCCTACGAGCAGTACTTC. This codes for CASSGRVAGPYEQYF.

The V gene is TRBV7-9, the J gene TRBJ2-3, with 7 nucleotides matching TRBD1. V dropped 5 bases and J dropped 6; count of bases not matched to a gene: 8. The CDR3 runs to 14 residues. The germline V gene encodes CDR1 SEHNR and CDR2 FQNEAQ (reference sequence). The CDR3 DNA sequence: TGTGCCAGCAGCCCCGGACAGGAGTGGGATACGCAGTATTTT. It yields the protein CASSPGQEWDTQYF.

This sequence joins TRBV15 and TRBJ2-1, with TRBD2 matching over 7 bases. The germline V gene encodes CDR1 LNHNV and CDR2 YYDKDF (reference sequence). V lost 0 bases to trimming and J lost 12 bases; unmatched junction nucleotides: 8. This CDR3 spans 14 amino acids. The DNA for the CDR3 is TGTGCCACCAGCAGAGAAGGGAGGGGCACGGGGCAGTTCTTC. This gives the protein CATSREGRGTGQFF.

The rearrangement joins TRBV27 to TRBJ2-1; D might be TRBD1 (6 bases). Germline values: CDR1 MNHEY, CDR2 SMNVEV (reference sequence). The CDR3 sequence is 15 residues long. V lost 4 bases to trimming and J lost 8 bases, with 18 bases between them. In nucleotides, the CDR3 is TGTGCCAGCAGTTCCCTACAGGGTAAGAACCATGAGCAGTTCTTC. Translated, it gives CASSSLQGKNHEQFF.

V usage is TRBV5-1 and J usage is TRBJ2-1; 12 bases fit TRBD2. There are 15 residues in the CDR3. V was pared by 6 bases and J by 9 bases, with 10 bases of the junction left unmatched. Looked up from germline, CDR1 is SGHRS and CDR2 is YFSETQ. The CDR3 DNA reads as TGCGCCAGCACCCCGACTAGCGGGAGTCCCCTTGAGCAGTTCTTC. It codes for CASTPTSGSPLEQFF. The variable domain in full, with the rest retrieved from reference TRBV5-1 and TRBJ2-1, is KAGVTQTPRYLIKTRGQQVTLSCSPISGHRSVSWYQQTPGQGLQFLFEYFSETQRNKGNFPGRFSGRQFSNSRSEMNVSTLELGDSALYLCASTPTSGSPLEQFFGPGTRLTVL.

This chain joins TRBV4-2 and TRBJ1-5; 9 nucleotides match TRBD1. V shed 1 base, J shed 0 bases, and the junction held 10 bases outside the gene matches. The CDR3 sequence is 19 residues long. Germline V gene sequence: CDR1 LGHNA, CDR2 YNFKEQ. The CDR3 spells CASSQGAGTGPYSNQPQHF. CDR3 nucleotide sequence: TGTGCCAGCAGCCAAGGGGCCGGGACAGGGCCTTATAGCAATCAGCCCCAGCATTTT.

The rearrangement links TRBV5-1 to TRBJ1-2, with D uncertain. The CDR3 runs to 13 residues. Trimming pared 0 bases from V and 5 bases from J, leaving 8 bases between. CDR1 and CDR2 (germline): SGHRS, YFSETQ. CDR3 region: CASSLEADYGYTF. CDR3 coding DNA: TGCGCCAGCAGCTTGGAGGCGGATTATGGCTACACCTTC.

The gene calls are TRBV11-3 and TRBJ2-1; 12 nucleotides match TRBD2. The CDR3 has 18 residues. Germline CDR1 SGHNT, CDR2 YENEEA. With V trimmed by 3 bases and J by 6 bases, 12 bases remained unmatched. CDR3 sequence: CASSFGGYRTSGVNEQFF. CDR3 in DNA: TGTGCCAGCAGCTTTGGGGGTTACAGGACTAGCGGGGTCAATGAGCAGTTCTTC. The full variable domain, rest sourced from reference TRBV11-3 and TRBJ2-1, is EAGVVQSPRYKIIEKKQPVAFWCNPISGHNTLYWYLQNLGQGPELLIRYENEEAVDDSQLPKDRFSAERLKGVDSTLKIQPAELGDSAVYLCASSFGGYRTSGVNEQFFGPGTRLTVL.

CDR3 in amino acids: CASSIHRDVGTEAFF. CDR3 bases: TGTGCCAGCAGTATTCACAGGGATGTGGGGACTGAAGCTTTCTTT. The chain recombines TRBV6-5 with TRBJ1-1, with D possibly TRBD1 on 6 matching bases. CDR3 length: 15 residues. With 5 bases removed from V and 5 bases from J, the gap between germline ends came to 18 bases. Germline V lookup: CDR1 MNHEY, CDR2 SVGAGI.

The chain carries TRBV5-4 and TRBJ2-1; 8 positions match TRBD1. The junction had 12 bases not matched to a gene; V was cut back by 6 bases and J by 10 bases. This CDR3 is 14 amino acids long. CDR1 SGHNT and CDR2 YYREEE come from the germline V gene (reference sequence). The CDR3 loop is CASTLTRDRREQFF. In nucleotides, the CDR3 is TGTGCCAGCACCCTGACCCGGGACAGGAGAGAGCAGTTCTTC.

The chain recombines TRBV5-5 with TRBJ1-3; D is possibly TRBD1 (5 bases). CDR1 and CDR2 from the germline V gene are SGHKS and YYEKEE (reference sequence). V lost 0 bases, J lost 0 bases, and 10 bases lay in between. The CDR3 consists of 16 residues. CDR3 sequence reads: CASSLAGGGSGNTIYF. CDR3 DNA sequence: TGTGCCAGCAGCTTGGCGGGGGGGGGCTCTGGAAACACCATATATTTT.